A single sample gave rise to the 14 T cell receptor beta chains below, sequenced in a study of shared T cell receptors in the human thymus. TCRdb's copy holds only in-frame clones and misses some; the assay was immunoSEQ multiplex PCR. The sample consists of more than 550,000 clones, roughly 86% of them appearing once. The sample was also linked to a second study, of human thymus T cells.

The sequenced sample consisted of thymocytes. These receptors were taken from a boy younger than two with a congenital heart defect.

This sequence joins TRBV5-3 and TRBJ2-7, with TRBD2 identical over 12 bases. TRBV5-3 is an open reading frame whose function is uncertain. Germline trimming cut 4 bases from V and 6 bases from J; bases unmatched to any gene: 17. The CDR3 extends over 18 amino acids. The CDR3 spells CARSLTGLAGWVSAEQYF. The DNA of the CDR3 is TGTGCCAGAAGCCTGACTGGACTAGCGGGATGGGTTTCTGCCGAGCAGTACTTC.

The V and J genes are TRBV6-5 and TRBJ1-5; D possibly corresponds to TRBD1 (6 bases). CDR3 size: 15 residues. V gave up 6 bases and J gave up 0 bases, with 12 bases separating them. Germline values: CDR1 MNHEY, CDR2 SVGAGI. Here the CDR3 DNA reads TGTGCCAGCAGATCAGGGGCCAGTAGCAATCAGCCCCAGCATTTT. It specifies CASRSGASSNQPQHF.

This chain uses TRBV6-6 with TRBJ2-7; no clear D. The length of the CDR3 is 14 residues. V was clipped by 6 bases and J by 0 bases, with 12 bases between them. Germline values: CDR1 MNHNY, CDR2 SVGAGI (reference sequence). The DNA for the CDR3 is TGTGCCAGCAGACCCACACCCCGCTCCTACGAGCAGTACTTC. This sequence encodes CASRPTPRSYEQYF.

The V call is TRBV19, the J call TRBJ2-7; TRBD1 matches 11 bases. Unmatched junction bases numbered 7, after V lost 1 base and J lost 5 bases. Per the germline V gene, CDR1 is LNHDA and CDR2 is SQIVND (reference sequence). The CDR3 totals 16 residues. The DNA of the CDR3 is TGTGCCAGTAGTATAGCCGGGACAGGGGGTGACCACGAGCAGTACTTC. Translation: CASSIAGTGGDHEQYF.

The V gene is TRBV5-8, the J gene TRBJ2-5; 8 bases match TRBD1. V lost 0 bases and J lost 3; bases outside the gene matches: 4. The CDR3 loop spans 15 amino acids. Germline lookup yields CDR1 SGHTS and CDR2 YDEGEE. The CDR3: CASSLVQGEKETQYF. DNA of the CDR3: TGTGCCAGCAGCTTGGTACAGGGGGAGAAAGAGACCCAGTACTTC. Combining the CDR3 with reference TRBV5-8 and TRBJ2-5 gives the whole variable domain EAGVTQSPTHLIKTRGQQATLRCSPISGHTSVYWYQQALGLGLQFLLWYDEGEERNRGNFPPRFSGRQFPNYSSELNVNALELEDSALYLCASSLVQGEKETQYFGPGTRLLVL.

A few counts support this clone. The chain joins TRBV6-1 to TRBJ2-7, with 8 nucleotides matching TRBD2. V trimming: 3 bases; J trimming: 3 bases; junction bases outside the gene matches: 4. The CDR3 runs to 14 residues. CDR1 is MNHNS, CDR2 SASEGT, per germline. For the CDR3, the DNA is TGTGCCAGCAGTGACCAGCGGGGGTTCTACGAGCAGTACTTC. It specifies CASSDQRGFYEQYF.

The chain employs TRBV29-1 and TRBJ2-2; 7 nucleotides line up with TRBD1. CDR3 size: 16 residues. Germline V gene sequence: CDR1 SQVTM, CDR2 ANQGSEA. V lost 4 bases and J lost 6; bases outside the gene matches: 14. The CDR3 loop is CSVARHLNTGAGELFF. DNA for the CDR3: TGCAGCGTTGCCAGACATCTTAATACAGGGGCCGGGGAGCTGTTTTTT.

This rearrangement joins TRBV27 to TRBJ2-3; TRBD2 matches at 7 bases. The CDR3 is made up of 15 amino acids. Trimming removed 7 bases from V and 2 bases from J; junction bases left unmatched: 9. Per germline, CDR1 MNHEY and CDR2 SMNVEV (reference sequence). The CDR3: CASKAQRGHTDTQYF. The CDR3, as DNA: TGTGCCAGCAAAGCCCAGCGGGGCCACACAGATACGCAGTATTTT.

The gene calls are TRBV6-6 and TRBJ2-1; TRBD2 matches at 10 bases. The V gene's germline CDR1 is MNHNY and CDR2 SVGAGI (reference sequence). CDR3 size: 15 residues. V lost 8 bases, J lost 5 bases, and 9 bases stayed unmatched. The CDR3 DNA reads as TGTGCCAGCGCAATCGCACTAGCGGGGAACAATGAGCAGTTCTTC. Residues: CASAIALAGNNEQFF.

The chain employs TRBV4-1 and TRBJ1-5; 10 bases line up with TRBD1. The germline CDR1 and CDR2 sequences are MGHRA and YSYEKL. CDR3 length: 17 residues. The junction had 8 bases not matched to a gene; V was cut back by 1 base and J by 5 bases. CDR3 protein: CASSQGPDRGEYQPQHF. As DNA, the CDR3 is TGCGCCAGCAGCCAAGGCCCGGACAGGGGGGAATATCAGCCCCAGCATTTT.

The chain carries TRBV20-1 and TRBJ2-7; possibly TRBD2 for D (7 bases). Germline assignment: CDR1 DFQATT and CDR2 SNEGSKA (reference sequence). The CDR3 extends over 11 amino acids. CDR3: CGGGRRNEQYF. The DNA for the CDR3 is TGCGGGGGGGGGCGCCGAAACGAGCAGTACTTC.

The rearrangement joins TRBV4-1 to TRBJ2-3; D may be TRBD2 (5 bases). CDR1 MGHRA and CDR2 YSYEKL come from the germline V gene. V lost 4 bases and J 2 bases, leaving 19 bases between the germline ends. The CDR3 is 17 residues long. The CDR3 nucleotides are TGCGCCAGCAGCCCACTTCCTGGACTCCTTCTCACAGATACGCAGTATTTT. Its protein product is CASSPLPGLLLTDTQYF.

This chain connects TRBV28 to TRBJ2-2; a possible D gene is TRBD2 (5 bases). CDR1 and CDR2 from the germline V gene are MDHEN and SYDVKM. V lost 8 bases to trimming and J lost 5 bases, with 18 bases between them. The CDR3 is 15 residues long. CDR3 protein: CASHPFGDCTGELFF. Written as DNA, the CDR3 is TGTGCCAGCCACCCCTTCGGGGATTGTACCGGGGAGCTGTTTTTT.

This chain links TRBV14 with TRBJ2-1; TRBD2 aligns across 9 bases. There are 19 residues in the CDR3. The germline CDR1 and CDR2 sequences are SGHDN and FVKESK. J lost 0 bases, V lost 1 base, and 10 bases had no gene match. The CDR3 protein is CASSQARSSGVHSYNEQFF. In nucleotides, the CDR3 is TGTGCCAGCAGCCAAGCGAGGTCTAGCGGGGTCCACTCCTACAATGAGCAGTTCTTC.